A selection of T cell receptor beta chains follows, all from one sample in a study of CD8+CD57+ T cells in acquired aplastic anemia. MiXCR, run by TCRdb on the reads, gives a single entry per CDR3 protein. The table lists around 500,000 distinct CDR3 sequences, roughly a third of them singletons. Sequenced: sorted CD4+, CD8+, or CD8+CD57+ T cells (not recorded which) from PBMCs. These receptors all stem from a human donor with aplastic anemia. Each CDR3 is given without its conserved first and last residue. The order of the fields is CDR3 length, V gene, D gene, CDR3 protein. A D gene is named only where the DNA matches it firmly.

13 TRBV3-1 . ASSQRSSLNQPQH
13 TRBV20-1 TRBD2 SASKVAGSSGELF
15 TRBV25-1 TRBD2 ASSPSRLAVSYNEQF
12 TRBV7-2 . ASSLGHIGNTIY
13 TRBV5-1 TRBD1 ASSRTGEGTDTQY
11 TRBV12-3/TRBV12-4 . ASSLYRGTEAF
11 TRBV7-3 . ASGTGPYNEQF
13 TRBV20-1 TRBD1 SARDPGTGWNEQF
13 TRBV7-8 . ASSLLGGPIAGYT
14 TRBV30 . AWSEQGPNFGYGYT
15 TRBV5-1 . ASSLDPGGSGANVLT
12 TRBV15 . ATSRDVTTYEQY
15 TRBV7-9 . ASTYRIQGGRIETQY
11 TRBV14 TRBD1 ASNRQGRDEQY
11 TRBV7-3 TRBD1 ACPRDSHYGYT
12 TRBV2 TRBD1 ASSGTGGPNGYT
14 TRBV15 . ATSRALSGFQETQY
14 TRBV20-1 TRBD2 SAKRTSEGLGETQY
12 TRBV20-1 . SARVEGLNYGYT
11 TRBV2 . AWPRSFGDGYT
14 TRBV24-1 . ATSDPKEGDTGELF
14 TRBV11-2 TRBD1 ASSVSGDRGAGELF
15 TRBV10-1 TRBD2 ASSRPLAGVPGYEQY
11 TRBV27 . ASSRVANYGYT
13 TRBV3-1 . ASSQDPSSYNEQF
12 TRBV19 TRBD1 PTQGPGGTGELF
14 TRBV5-1 TRBD1 ASSFLFGTGDYGYT
13 TRBV4-1 . ASSQHPQGGTEAF
16 TRBV20-1 TRBD1 SAADQGQGVSYNSPLH
13 TRBV19 TRBD1 ASSQNRGRSYEQY
16 TRBV25-1 TRBD2 ASSAGGALAGGTDTQY
10 TRBV2 . ASTGVQETQY
11 TRBV25-1 . ASSRIGDYGYT
13 TRBV19 TRBD2 ASSMGTSGVETQY
11 TRBV5-1 . ASSLDSQNIQY
15 TRBV4-2 . ASSQGSETVYNEKLF
11 TRBV5-1 . ASSPYVGSEAF
12 TRBV20-1 . SARTGASTDTQY
13 TRBV4-3 . ASSHPDGQYYEQY
15 TRBV11-2 . ASSPWTEKGSPDTQY
12 TRBV11-2 . ASSSRGVNYGYP